The 10 T cell receptor beta chains given below trace back to one sample, sequenced in a study of blood T cell repertoires in COVID-19. Some clones are missing from TCRdb's copy, which holds only in-frame ones; the method was immunoSEQ multiplex PCR. This table has 130,000 to 150,000 clones, around 78% appearing once. The sample comprised peripheral blood. These TCRs come from a woman aged 60-70 years with acute or convalescent COVID-19.

The chain joins TRBV28 to TRBJ1-1; no firm D call. Germline loops: CDR1 MDHEN, CDR2 SYDVKM. The CDR3 spans 16 residues. The ends were cut back, 2 bases at V and 0 bases at J, with 13 bases in the middle. CDR3 coding DNA: TGTGCCAGCAGTTTACCTGGCGCGGCTGTGAACACTGAAGCTTTCTTT. This translates into CASSLPGAAVNTEAFF.

The chain joins TRBV10-2 to TRBJ2-2; TRBD2 aligns across 9 bases. This CDR3 contains 16 residues. Per the germline V gene, CDR1 is WSHSY and CDR2 is SAAADI. Trimming at V came to 6 bases and at J to 6 bases, leaving 11 bases not matched to a gene. The CDR3 DNA reads TGCGCCAGCAGCAAGGTAGCGGGAGCGTTTTCCGGGGAGCTGTTTTTT. It is translated as CASSKVAGAFSGELFF.

The chain is built from TRBV5-1 and TRBJ2-7, with D possibly TRBD1 on 5 matching bases. The CDR3 sequence is 14 residues long. V dropped 4 bases and J dropped 0 bases, with 11 bases sitting between them. Germline CDR1 reads SGHRS; CDR2 reads YFSETQ. The CDR3 bases are TGCGCCAGCAGCGATACAGGTTCCTCCTACGAGCAGTACTTC. Amino acid sequence: CASSDTGSSYEQYF. Using reference TRBV5-1 and TRBJ2-7 for the parts outside the CDR3, the full variable domain is KAGVTQTPRYLIKTRGQQVTLSCSPISGHRSVSWYQQTPGQGLQFLFEYFSETQRNKGNFPGRFSGRQFSNSRSEMNVSTLELGDSALYLCASSDTGSSYEQYFGPGTRLTVT.

The chain recombines TRBV27 with TRBJ1-5; TRBD1 might be the D (6 bases). Per the germline V gene, CDR1 is MNHEY and CDR2 is SMNVEV (reference sequence). This CDR3 contains 14 residues. The germline V and J ends were trimmed by 2 bases and 4 bases, with 9 bases remaining between them. The CDR3 loop reads CASSLQGINQPQHF. The CDR3, as DNA: TGTGCCAGCAGTTTACAGGGGATTAATCAGCCCCAGCATTTT.

J is TRBJ2-1 and V is TRBV10-1, with 8 bases matching TRBD2. CDR1 is WNHNN, CDR2 SYGVQD, per germline (reference sequence). CDR3 size: 13 residues. The V segment lost 5 bases and the J segment 6 bases; nucleotides outside the gene matches: 3. The CDR3 DNA reads as TGCGCCAGCAGTTCGGGACTAGTCAATGAGCAGTTCTTC. Its translation is CASSSGLVNEQFF.

The chain joins TRBV5-1 to TRBJ2-4, with D possibly being TRBD2 (5 bases). Germline V lookup: CDR1 SGHRS, CDR2 YFSETQ. CDR3 size: 16 residues. Trimming took 0 bases from V and 7 from J, leaving 17 bases between them. CDR3 nucleotide sequence: TGCGCCAGCAGCTTGGACGTCGGGATCAGCGGTAACATTCAGTACTTC. It translates to CASSLDVGISGNIQYF. The complete variable domain, with remaining parts taken from reference TRBV5-1 and TRBJ2-4, reads KAGVTQTPRYLIKTRGQQVTLSCSPISGHRSVSWYQQTPGQGLQFLFEYFSETQRNKGNFPGRFSGRQFSNSRSEMNVSTLELGDSALYLCASSLDVGISGNIQYFGAGTRLSVL.

The chain couples TRBV6-5 to TRBJ2-1; 9 nucleotides match TRBD1. CDR1 and CDR2 from the germline V gene are MNHEY and SVGAGI. Germline trimming cut 7 bases from V and 10 bases from J; bases unmatched to any gene: 8. This CDR3 region has 13 residues. The DNA for the CDR3 is TGTGCCAGCATAGACAGGGGGGAATTCGAGCAGTTCTTC. It is translated as CASIDRGEFEQFF.

V is TRBV19 and J is TRBJ1-2; possibly TRBD1 for D (5 bases). V dropped 7 bases and J dropped 5 bases, with 17 bases sitting between them. The CDR3 is 14 residues long. Germline lookup yields CDR1 LNHDA and CDR2 SQIVND (reference sequence). CDR3 coding DNA: TGTGCCAGTAACTCGGCCAGGGATGTTTATGGCTACACCTTC. Translation gives CASNSARDVYGYTF.

The V call is TRBV6-6, the J call TRBJ2-7; 7 bases line up with TRBD1. The CDR3 loop spans 14 amino acids. The germline V gene has CDR1 MNHNY and CDR2 SVGAGI (reference sequence). The J segment lost 1 base and the V segment lost 5 bases, leaving 5 bases of the junction unmatched. CDR3 residues: CASSILQGSYEQYF. As DNA, the CDR3 is TGTGCCAGCAGTATCTTACAGGGGTCCTACGAGCAGTACTTC.

The chain employs TRBV5-1 and TRBJ2-1; TRBD2 matches at 11 bases. After removal of 3 bases from V and 0 bases from J, the junction contained 11 bases not matched to a gene. Germline CDR1 is SGHRS and CDR2 is YFSETQ. The CDR3 runs to 19 residues. Here the CDR3 reads CASSSSTSGTYSSYNEQFF. In nucleotides, the CDR3 is TGCGCCAGCAGCTCCTCGACTAGCGGGACGTACAGCTCCTACAATGAGCAGTTCTTC.